The next 4 T cell receptor beta chains were all read from a single sample in a study of T cell clonality in common variable immunodeficiency. Assay used: immunoSEQ multiplex PCR; TCRdb lists only in-frame clones, some missing. The sample is made up of about 37,000 clones, none counted only once. The sample consisted of peripheral blood mononuclear cells. Source of these receptors: a person aged 18-70 years in good health.

This clone was seen repeatedly, ten times or more. The observed sequence ends 3 residues before the CDR3 terminus, with the missing tail filled in from the germline J gene. V and J are TRBV7-3 and TRBJ2-3; D gene ambiguous. The CDR3 spans 13 residues. Per the germline V gene, CDR1 is SGHTA and CDR2 is FQGTGA. Trimming left V 5 bases short and J 2 bases short, with 8 bases between. The CDR3 sequence: CASSMSSTDTQYF. The sequenced part of the CDR3 DNA is TGTGCCAGCAGCATGTCGTCCACAGATACG.

This clone was detected ten times or more. With the read ending 3 residues before the CDR3 end, the germline J gene is used to fill in that end. J is TRBJ2-1 and V is TRBV5-1; TRBD1 aligns across 9 bases. With V trimmed by 4 bases and J by 6 bases, 8 bases remained unmatched. CDR3 length: 15 amino acids. CDR1 SGHRS and CDR2 YFSETQ come from the germline V gene. The sequenced CDR3 bases are TGCGCCAGCAGCACAGGGACAGGGAGCGGCAATGAG. Its translation: CASSTGTGSGNE. The full-length CDR3 reads as CASSTGTGSGNEQFF.

The table lists this clone with many counts. The CDR3 end is not reached by the read, which stops 3 residues before it; the germline J gene fills it in. The rearrangement uses TRBV5-6 and TRBJ2-2, with TRBD1 matching 8 bases. Germline CDR1 SGHDT, CDR2 YYEEEE. CDR3 length equals 15 residues. The covered CDR3 bases are TGTGCCAGCAGGCAGGGGGCAACTGGGGCCAACGTG. Protein product: CASRQGATGANV. The whole CDR3 is CASRQGATGANVLFF.

This clone showed up many times. The read falls 3 residues short of the CDR3 end, and the missing part is taken from the germline J gene. V gene TRBV7-6 combines with J gene TRBJ2-7, with D possibly matching TRBD2 (5 bases). Looked up from germline, CDR1 is SGHVS and CDR2 is FNYEAQ. CDR3 length equals 14 residues. Trimming removed 1 base from V and 0 bases from J, with 7 bases in between. The CDR3 is CASSLGDYSYEQYF. CDR3 DNA (partial): TGTGCCAGCAGCTTAGGTGACTACTCCTACGAG.